Listed below are T cell receptor beta chains from one sample, sequenced in a study of tumor and adjacent non-tumor tissue in lung cancer. TCRdb independently ran MiXCR on the multiplex PCR reads; one entry per CDR3 protein. The sample records some 100,000 distinct CDR3 sequences, less than 85% being singletons. Sequencing was performed on distant non-tumor lung tissue. These receptors were collected from a man aged 55 to 69 with small cell lung cancer. CDR3s include the opening cysteine and the closing phenylalanine or tryptophan. Fields, in order: clone size, V gene, D gene, J gene, CDR3 DNA, CDR3 protein. The D gene is left open where the match is weak. The size entry is marked missing in some rows and otherwise reads once, few, many or a size class.

abundance: NA
v_gene: TRBV6-1
d_gene: TRBD1
j_gene: TRBJ1-5
CDR3nt: TGTGCCAACAGCAACCCCCTAGTAGGGGGCTCACAGCCCCAGCATTTT
CDR3aa: CANSNPLVGGSQPQHF

abundance: NA
v_gene: TRBV29-1
d_gene: NA
j_gene: TRBJ1-2
CDR3nt: TGCAGCGTTGATGGATCCTTAAGGAATTATGGCTACACCTTC
CDR3aa: CSVDGSLRNYGYTF

abundance: NA
v_gene: TRBV6-2/TRBV6-3
d_gene: NA
j_gene: TRBJ2-1
CDR3nt: TGTGTCAGCAGTACCGGTCCTAACAGTGTGCAGTTCTTC
CDR3aa: CVSSTGPNSVQFF

abundance: NA
v_gene: TRBV5-1
d_gene: TRBD1
j_gene: TRBJ1-4
CDR3nt: TGCGCCCGCAGGCGGGACAGCCCTAATGAAAAACTGTTTTTT
CDR3aa: CARRRDSPNEKLFF

abundance: NA
v_gene: TRBV29-1
d_gene: TRBD1
j_gene: TRBJ1-1
CDR3nt: TGCAGCGCCAGGGGGGGGGAGGGAAGGACTGAAGCATTCTTT
CDR3aa: CSARGGEGRTEAFF

abundance: medium-sized
v_gene: TRBV11-2
d_gene: NA
j_gene: TRBJ2-1
CDR3nt: TGTGCCAGCAGCTTCCAGTCCCTCGTGGAGCAGTTCTTC
CDR3aa: CASSFQSLVEQFF

abundance: NA
v_gene: TRBV6-1
d_gene: NA
j_gene: TRBJ2-3
CDR3nt: TGTGCCATCATCGCACCTGGCGAAGGAACAGATACGCAGTATTTT
CDR3aa: CAIIAPGEGTDTQYF

abundance: NA
v_gene: TRBV20-1
d_gene: NA
j_gene: TRBJ2-1
CDR3nt: TGCAATGCTACAGGGATCAGCGGTAACAATGAGCAGTTCTTC
CDR3aa: CNATGISGNNEQFF

abundance: NA
v_gene: TRBV12-3/TRBV12-4
d_gene: TRBD2
j_gene: TRBJ2-3
CDR3nt: TGTGCCAGCACTAAGAGGACTAGCGGAAGCACAGATACGCACTATTTT
CDR3aa: CASTKRTSGSTDTHYF

abundance: NA
v_gene: TRBV6-1
d_gene: NA
j_gene: TRBJ2-5
CDR3nt: TGTGCCAGCAATACCCAGGGACACCTCCAAGAGACCCAGTATTTC
CDR3aa: CASNTQGHLQETQYF

abundance: few
v_gene: TRBV20-1
d_gene: TRBD2
j_gene: TRBJ2-1
CDR3nt: TGCAGTGCTAGATCTCGGGGGGTCCGGACTAGCGTTATTGATGAGCAGTTCTTC
CDR3aa: CSARSRGVRTSVIDEQFF

abundance: many
v_gene: TRBV7-8
d_gene: TRBD1
j_gene: TRBJ2-5
CDR3nt: TGTGCCAGCAGCTTAGACAGGGGGGAGACCCAGTACTTC
CDR3aa: CASSLDRGETQYF

abundance: NA
v_gene: TRBV29-1
d_gene: NA
j_gene: TRBJ1-1
CDR3nt: TGCAGCGTTGAATCTAGGGACACTGAAGCTTTCTTT
CDR3aa: CSVESRDTEAFF

abundance: NA
v_gene: TRBV5-5
d_gene: TRBD2
j_gene: TRBJ2-3
CDR3nt: TGTGCCAGCAGCTTACACAGCGGGACTGGTGAAGATACGCAATATTTT
CDR3aa: CASSLHSGTGEDTQYF

abundance: NA
v_gene: TRBV28
d_gene: NA
j_gene: TRBJ2-3
CDR3nt: TGTGCCAGCAGGGTTCCAGGTCACCCGTATACGCAGTATTTT
CDR3aa: CASRVPGHPYTQYF

abundance: NA
v_gene: TRBV29-1
d_gene: TRBD2
j_gene: TRBJ2-5
CDR3nt: TGCAGCGCCGCGGTGGGGGAACTAGCGGGAGGAGACCAAGAGACCCACTACTTC
CDR3aa: CSAAVGELAGGDQETHYF

abundance: NA
v_gene: TRBV4-1
d_gene: NA
j_gene: TRBJ2-2
CDR3nt: TGCGCCAGCAACTCTCGGACTATCAGTACGAACACCGGGGAGCTGTTTTTT
CDR3aa: CASNSRTISTNTGELFF

abundance: NA
v_gene: TRBV4-1
d_gene: NA
j_gene: TRBJ2-4
CDR3nt: TGCGCCAGCAGCCAAGATGGCCGGGCGGGAAGTATTCAGTACTTC
CDR3aa: CASSQDGRAGSIQYF

abundance: many
v_gene: TRBV6-1
d_gene: NA
j_gene: TRBJ2-1
CDR3nt: TGTGCCAGCAGTGAATCCCAGGGATATTCCTCCGGCAATGAGCAGTTCTTC
CDR3aa: CASSESQGYSSGNEQFF

abundance: NA
v_gene: TRBV4-2
d_gene: TRBD2
j_gene: TRBJ2-5
CDR3nt: TGTGCCAGCAGCCAAGCCAGCGGGAGTAACTCTGGGGGGGAGACCCAATACTTC
CDR3aa: CASSQASGSNSGGETQYF

abundance: many
v_gene: TRBV4-2
d_gene: TRBD2
j_gene: TRBJ2-6
CDR3nt: TGTGCCAGCAGCCAAGATGCGGGGGGACACTCTGGGGCCAACGTCCTGACTTTC
CDR3aa: CASSQDAGGHSGANVLTF

abundance: NA
v_gene: TRBV4-1
d_gene: TRBD2
j_gene: TRBJ2-7
CDR3nt: TGCGCCAGCAGCTCTGAACTAGCGGGAGGGCCCGGGGAGCGGTACTTC
CDR3aa: CASSSELAGGPGERYF

abundance: NA
v_gene: TRBV11-2
d_gene: TRBD2
j_gene: TRBJ2-3
CDR3nt: TGTGCCAGTAGTCAGGTGGCGGGAGGGGGAACAAATACGCAGTATTTT
CDR3aa: CASSQVAGGGTNTQYF

abundance: NA
v_gene: TRBV6-2/TRBV6-3
d_gene: TRBD1
j_gene: TRBJ2-2
CDR3nt: TGTGCCAACGGTTACGCGGGACAGGGGGCTGTCGGGGAGCTGTTTTTT
CDR3aa: CANGYAGQGAVGELFF

abundance: NA
v_gene: TRBV11-1
d_gene: TRBD2
j_gene: TRBJ2-1
CDR3nt: TGTACCAGCAGCTCAGGATCGAGGACTAGCGGGAGTGGTAACGAGCAGTTCTTC
CDR3aa: CTSSSGSRTSGSGNEQFF

abundance: NA
v_gene: TRBV10-2
d_gene: NA
j_gene: TRBJ2-4
CDR3nt: TGCGCCAGCAACCGGGACGGAAGAAACATCCAGTACTTC
CDR3aa: CASNRDGRNIQYF

abundance: once
v_gene: TRBV11-2
d_gene: TRBD1
j_gene: TRBJ2-2
CDR3nt: TGTGCCAATAGTTTAGGGACAGGGGACACCGGGGAGCTGTTTTTT
CDR3aa: CANSLGTGDTGELFF

abundance: NA
v_gene: TRBV2
d_gene: TRBD2
j_gene: TRBJ2-3
CDR3nt: TGTGCCAGCGCTACTAGCGGGAACACAGATACGCAGTATTTT
CDR3aa: CASATSGNTDTQYF

abundance: NA
v_gene: TRBV6-1
d_gene: NA
j_gene: TRBJ2-6
CDR3nt: TGTGCCAGCAGTAGGGATTGTGCTGGGGCCAACGTCCTGACTTTC
CDR3aa: CASSRDCAGANVLTF

abundance: NA
v_gene: TRBV5-5
d_gene: TRBD2
j_gene: TRBJ2-3
CDR3nt: TGTGCCAGCAGCGTGGAACTAGAGGGAGGGCGAGATACGCAGTATTTT
CDR3aa: CASSVELEGGRDTQYF

abundance: NA
v_gene: TRBV10-3
d_gene: TRBD2
j_gene: TRBJ2-1
CDR3nt: TGTGCCATTGATCCTGTAGCGGGAGCTGTACCCAATGAGCAGTTCTTC
CDR3aa: CAIDPVAGAVPNEQFF

abundance: NA
v_gene: TRBV20-1
d_gene: TRBD1
j_gene: TRBJ2-7
CDR3nt: TGCAGTGCGGTCCCGGGACAGGGGGGGGGGCAGTACTTC
CDR3aa: CSAVPGQGGGQYF

abundance: NA
v_gene: TRBV9
d_gene: NA
j_gene: TRBJ2-1
CDR3nt: TGTGTCAGCAGCGTTTCCGGGACAAGGGCCAATGAGCAGTTCTTC
CDR3aa: CVSSVSGTRANEQFF

abundance: NA
v_gene: TRBV28
d_gene: TRBD2
j_gene: TRBJ2-2
CDR3nt: TGTGCCAGCACCCCGAGCGGGAGCGGCACCTGGGAGCTGTTTTTT
CDR3aa: CASTPSGSGTWELFF

abundance: NA
v_gene: TRBV6-6
d_gene: TRBD2
j_gene: TRBJ2-2
CDR3nt: TGTTCCAGCAGATATAGCGGGAGGGACACCGGGGAGCTGTTTTTT
CDR3aa: CSSRYSGRDTGELFF

abundance: NA
v_gene: TRBV4-1
d_gene: NA
j_gene: TRBJ2-2
CDR3nt: TGCGCCAGCAGCAGCAGATGGGCCTATACCGGGCAGCTGTTTTTT
CDR3aa: CASSSRWAYTGQLFF

abundance: few
v_gene: TRBV20-1
d_gene: NA
j_gene: TRBJ2-1
CDR3nt: TGCAGTGCTAGAGACCTGGACGGGGAATCCTACAATGAGCAGTTCTTC
CDR3aa: CSARDLDGESYNEQFF

abundance: NA
v_gene: TRBV11-1
d_gene: NA
j_gene: TRBJ1-4
CDR3nt: TGTGCCAACAGTCCACGCCGGGAGGCGTCTGAAAAACTGTTTTTT
CDR3aa: CANSPRREASEKLFF

abundance: NA
v_gene: TRBV14
d_gene: TRBD1
j_gene: TRBJ1-6
CDR3nt: TGTGCCAGCAGCCAAGATCTCTGGACAGGATATTCACCCCTCCACTTT
CDR3aa: CASSQDLWTGYSPLHF

abundance: NA
v_gene: TRBV7-8
d_gene: TRBD1
j_gene: TRBJ2-4
CDR3nt: TGTGCCTGCAACAAGGACAGGGCTAACATTCAGTACTTC
CDR3aa: CACNKDRANIQYF

abundance: many
v_gene: TRBV2
d_gene: TRBD1
j_gene: TRBJ1-3
CDR3nt: TGTGCCAGCAGTGCCGGGACAGGCTCTGGAAACACCATATATTTT
CDR3aa: CASSAGTGSGNTIYF

abundance: once
v_gene: TRBV11-3
d_gene: NA
j_gene: TRBJ2-3
CDR3nt: TGTGCCAGAAGCTTGGTCTCGGGGTCTGGGACAGATACGCAGTATTTT
CDR3aa: CARSLVSGSGTDTQYF

abundance: many
v_gene: TRBV20-1
d_gene: TRBD1
j_gene: TRBJ1-1
CDR3nt: TGCAGTGCCGCAAGACAGGGGAGAACTGAAGCTTTCTTT
CDR3aa: CSAARQGRTEAFF

abundance: NA
v_gene: TRBV12-3/TRBV12-4
d_gene: NA
j_gene: TRBJ2-7
CDR3nt: TGTGCCAGCAGATGGGCCCATCAAGGGTACTACGAGCAGTACTTC
CDR3aa: CASRWAHQGYYEQYF

abundance: NA
v_gene: TRBV6-1
d_gene: TRBD2
j_gene: TRBJ2-5
CDR3nt: TGTGCCAGCAGTGAAGTAAGCGGGACTGTAGGAGAGACCCAGTACTTC
CDR3aa: CASSEVSGTVGETQYF

abundance: NA
v_gene: TRBV6-5
d_gene: TRBD1
j_gene: TRBJ2-6
CDR3nt: TGTGTCAGCTGTCTAGACAGGGACCACTCTGGGGCCAACGTCCTGACTTTC
CDR3aa: CVSCLDRDHSGANVLTF

abundance: NA
v_gene: TRBV10-3
d_gene: TRBD2
j_gene: TRBJ2-5
CDR3nt: TGTGCCATCAACATAGCGGGAGAGGAGACACAGCACTTC
CDR3aa: CAINIAGEETQHF

abundance: NA
v_gene: TRBV6-2/TRBV6-3
d_gene: TRBD2
j_gene: TRBJ2-1
CDR3nt: TGTGCCAGCAGTTACCGCAGGGTACGCGGGGGAGGGAACGGGGATGAGCAGTTCTTC
CDR3aa: CASSYRRVRGGGNGDEQFF

abundance: NA
v_gene: TRBV20-1
d_gene: NA
j_gene: TRBJ2-2
CDR3nt: TGCAGTGCTAGAGATAACACCGGGGAGCTGTTTTTT
CDR3aa: CSARDNTGELFF

abundance: NA
v_gene: TRBV6-2/TRBV6-3
d_gene: NA
j_gene: TRBJ1-2
CDR3nt: TGTGCCAGCAGTTACCCTTCCAGGGTCGACTATGGGTACACCTTC
CDR3aa: CASSYPSRVDYGYTF

abundance: NA
v_gene: TRBV6-1
d_gene: NA
j_gene: TRBJ2-6
CDR3nt: TGTACCAGCAGTGAGGATACGGGATATGGGGCCAACGTCCTGACTTTC
CDR3aa: CTSSEDTGYGANVLTF

abundance: medium-sized
v_gene: TRBV29-1
d_gene: NA
j_gene: TRBJ2-3
CDR3nt: TGCAGCGTTGAAGGTAGCGGCACAGATACGCAGTATTTT
CDR3aa: CSVEGSGTDTQYF

abundance: NA
v_gene: TRBV7-9
d_gene: NA
j_gene: TRBJ1-2
CDR3nt: TGTGTCAACAGCTTAAAGGCAGGGGAAGAGTATGGCTACACCTTC
CDR3aa: CVNSLKAGEEYGYTF

abundance: NA
v_gene: TRBV11-2
d_gene: NA
j_gene: TRBJ2-1
CDR3nt: TGTGCCAGCCAGAGGCAGGGCGACAATGAGCAGTTCTTC
CDR3aa: CASQRQGDNEQFF

abundance: NA
v_gene: TRBV6-5
d_gene: TRBD2
j_gene: TRBJ2-1
CDR3nt: TGCGCCAGGAGCTACTCGATCTGGGGACTAGCGGACAATGAGCAGTTCTTC
CDR3aa: CARSYSIWGLADNEQFF

abundance: NA
v_gene: TRBV11-2
d_gene: NA
j_gene: TRBJ2-1
CDR3nt: TGTGTCAGCAGCTTAGCGACAGCCCAGAGCTCCTACAATGTGCAGTTCTTT
CDR3aa: CVSSLATAQSSYNVQFF

abundance: NA
v_gene: TRBV11-2
d_gene: TRBD2
j_gene: TRBJ2-3
CDR3nt: TGTGCAAGCAGCCCCCCGGCCGGGACTACGGGAGCACAAGAGACCCAGTATTTT
CDR3aa: CASSPPAGTTGAQETQYF

abundance: NA
v_gene: TRBV12-3/TRBV12-4
d_gene: NA
j_gene: TRBJ2-1
CDR3nt: TGTGCCAGCAATCCCCTTCTAACGGGGGCCTACAATGAGCAGTTCTTC
CDR3aa: CASNPLLTGAYNEQFF

abundance: NA
v_gene: TRBV4-2
d_gene: NA
j_gene: TRBJ2-2
CDR3nt: TGTGCCGGCAGCCAATATCTGAGGGTCAACGCCGGGGAGCTGTTTTTT
CDR3aa: CAGSQYLRVNAGELFF

abundance: NA
v_gene: TRBV29-1
d_gene: NA
j_gene: TRBJ2-1
CDR3nt: TGCAGCGTTGTGTCCCAGTTCTCCTCGCACAATAAGCAGTTCTTC
CDR3aa: CSVVSQFSSHNKQFF